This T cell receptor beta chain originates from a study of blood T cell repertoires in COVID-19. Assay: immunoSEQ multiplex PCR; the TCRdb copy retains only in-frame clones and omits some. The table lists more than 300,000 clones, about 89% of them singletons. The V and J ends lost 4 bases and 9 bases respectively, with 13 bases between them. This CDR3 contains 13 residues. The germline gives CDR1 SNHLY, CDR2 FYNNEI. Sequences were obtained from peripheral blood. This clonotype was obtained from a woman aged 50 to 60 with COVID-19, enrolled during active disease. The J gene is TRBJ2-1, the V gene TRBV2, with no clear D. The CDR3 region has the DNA TGTGCCAGCAGTGGGGTCCTCTCGGGTGAGCAGTTCTTC. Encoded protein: CASSGVLSGEQFF.